This note documents a single TCR beta chain sequence. The data are from a study of blood T cell repertoires in COVID-19. As for the study in general: The United States, Italy and Spain supplied acute and convalescent COVID-19 samples. Nucleic acid was either cDNA or gDNA, and it came from T cells, B-cell-depleted T cells, or PBMCs.

V shed 0 bases and J shed 6 bases, with 10 bases lying between them. The CDR3 runs 14 residues. Per the germline V gene, CDR1 is SGHRS and CDR2 is YFSETQ. In the original processing: Counts of nucleated cells, estimated from reference gene primer amplification, were obtained. Generated by immunoSEQ multiplex PCR, the TCRdb table keeps only in-frame clones and is missing some. The D gene and trimming were derived from the DNA, and the V and J assignments and clone size from that table. This sample yields about 81,000 clones, of which over 75% are seen a single time; about 15% belongs to the top ten. The clonotype comes from a woman between 65 and 79 years old with acute or convalescent COVID-19. Sequenced material: peripheral blood. V and J are TRBV5-1 and TRBJ1-5; no reliable D call. The CDR3 bases are TGCGCCAGCAGCTTGGAGGGAGAAGCTCAGCCCCAGCATTTT. This encodes CASSLEGEAQPQHF.